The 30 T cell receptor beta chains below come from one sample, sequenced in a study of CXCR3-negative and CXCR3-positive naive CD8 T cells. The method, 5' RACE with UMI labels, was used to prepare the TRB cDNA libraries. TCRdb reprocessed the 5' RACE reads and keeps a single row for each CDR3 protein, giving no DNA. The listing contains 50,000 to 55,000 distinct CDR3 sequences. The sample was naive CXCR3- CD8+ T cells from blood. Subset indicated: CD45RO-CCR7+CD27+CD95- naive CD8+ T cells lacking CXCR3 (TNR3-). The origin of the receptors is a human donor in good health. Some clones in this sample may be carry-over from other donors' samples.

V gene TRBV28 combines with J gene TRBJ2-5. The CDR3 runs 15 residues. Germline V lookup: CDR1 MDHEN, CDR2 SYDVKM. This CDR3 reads CASSLLSGVQETQYF.

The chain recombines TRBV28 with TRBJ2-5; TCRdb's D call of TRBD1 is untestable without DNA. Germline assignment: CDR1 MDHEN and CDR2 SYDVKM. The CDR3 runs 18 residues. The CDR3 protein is CASSLVLDGGGWRETQYF.

Here the CDR3 reads CASSSSGGADEQFF. The rearrangement links TRBV7-3 to TRBJ2-1; lacking DNA, the TRBD2 call made by TCRdb goes unchecked. The CDR3 contains 14 residues. Looked up from germline, CDR1 is SGHTA and CDR2 is FQGTGA.

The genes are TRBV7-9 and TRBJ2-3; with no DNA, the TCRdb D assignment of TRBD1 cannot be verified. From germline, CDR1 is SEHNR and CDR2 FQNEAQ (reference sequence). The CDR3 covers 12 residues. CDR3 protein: CASSIGQGTQYF.

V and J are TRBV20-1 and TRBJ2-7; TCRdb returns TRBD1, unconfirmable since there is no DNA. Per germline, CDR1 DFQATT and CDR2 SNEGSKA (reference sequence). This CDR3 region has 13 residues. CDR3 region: CSAPGGRFYEQYF.

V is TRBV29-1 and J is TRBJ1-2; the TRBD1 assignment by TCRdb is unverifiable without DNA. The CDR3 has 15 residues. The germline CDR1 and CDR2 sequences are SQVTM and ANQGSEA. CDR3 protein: CSVVGTGGFDYGYTF.

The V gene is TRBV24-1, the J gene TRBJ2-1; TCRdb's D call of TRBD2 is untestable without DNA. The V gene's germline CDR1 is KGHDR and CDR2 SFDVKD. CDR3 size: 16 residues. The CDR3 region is CATSEWGLAGAAEQFF.

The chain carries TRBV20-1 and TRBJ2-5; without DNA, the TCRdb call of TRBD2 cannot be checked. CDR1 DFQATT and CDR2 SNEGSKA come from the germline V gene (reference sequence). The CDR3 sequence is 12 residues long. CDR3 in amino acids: CSATTSVETQYF.

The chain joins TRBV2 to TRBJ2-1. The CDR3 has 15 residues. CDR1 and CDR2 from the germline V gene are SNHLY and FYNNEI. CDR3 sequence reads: CASSEAVVFYNEQFF. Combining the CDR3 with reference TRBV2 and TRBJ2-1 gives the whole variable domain EPEVTQTPSHQVTQMGQEVILRCVPISNHLYFYWYRQILGQKVEFLVSFYNNEISEKSEIFDDQFSVERPDGSNFTLKIRSTKLEDSAMYFCASSEAVVFYNEQFFGPGTRLTVL.

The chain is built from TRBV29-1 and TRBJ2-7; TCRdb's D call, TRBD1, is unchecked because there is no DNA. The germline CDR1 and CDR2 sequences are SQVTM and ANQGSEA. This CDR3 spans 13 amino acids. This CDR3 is CSVEVNGGYEQYF.

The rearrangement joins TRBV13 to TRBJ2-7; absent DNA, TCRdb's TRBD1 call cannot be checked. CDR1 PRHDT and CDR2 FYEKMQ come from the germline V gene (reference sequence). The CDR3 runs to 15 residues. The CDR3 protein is CASSLVAGADYEQYF.

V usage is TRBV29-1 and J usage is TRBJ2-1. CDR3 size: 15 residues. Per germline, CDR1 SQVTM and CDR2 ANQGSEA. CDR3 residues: CSVTIGGTSYNEQFF.

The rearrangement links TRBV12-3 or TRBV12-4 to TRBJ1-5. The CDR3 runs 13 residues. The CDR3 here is CASSLGGYQPQHF.

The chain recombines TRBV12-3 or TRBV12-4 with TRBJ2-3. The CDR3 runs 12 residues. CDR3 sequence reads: CASGHITDTQYF.

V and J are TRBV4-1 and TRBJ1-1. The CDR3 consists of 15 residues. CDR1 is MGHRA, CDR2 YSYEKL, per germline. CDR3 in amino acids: CASSQAPGGNTEAFF.

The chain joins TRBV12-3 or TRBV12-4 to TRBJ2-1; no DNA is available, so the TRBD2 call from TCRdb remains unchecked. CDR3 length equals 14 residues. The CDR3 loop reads CASSIGGTYNEQFF.

CDR3 protein: CASSLVPGNYGYTF. This chain uses TRBV7-2 with TRBJ1-2. Germline V gene data show CDR1 as SGHTA and CDR2 as FQGNSA. The CDR3 is 14 amino acids.

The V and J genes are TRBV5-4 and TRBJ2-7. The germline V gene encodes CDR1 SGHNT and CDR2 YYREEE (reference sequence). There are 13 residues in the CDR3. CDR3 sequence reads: CASSLDGTYEQYF.

CDR3 amino acids: CASSLGNIQYF. The chain carries TRBV7-2 and TRBJ2-4. CDR1 is SGHTA and CDR2 is FQGNSA in the germline V gene. The CDR3 covers 11 residues.

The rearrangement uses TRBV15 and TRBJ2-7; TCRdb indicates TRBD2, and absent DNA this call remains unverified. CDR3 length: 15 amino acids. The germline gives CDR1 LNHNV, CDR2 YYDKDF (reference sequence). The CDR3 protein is CATSRDRGGAYEQYF.

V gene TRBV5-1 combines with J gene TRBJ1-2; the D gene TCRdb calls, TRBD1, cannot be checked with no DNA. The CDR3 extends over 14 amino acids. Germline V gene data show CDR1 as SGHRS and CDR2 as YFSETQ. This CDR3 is CASSLQSGGGGYTF. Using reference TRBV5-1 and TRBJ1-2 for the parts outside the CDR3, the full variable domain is KAGVTQTPRYLIKTRGQQVTLSCSPISGHRSVSWYQQTPGQGLQFLFEYFSETQRNKGNFPGRFSGRQFSNSRSEMNVSTLELGDSALYLCASSLQSGGGGYTFGSGTRLTVV.

CDR3 sequence: CASSFWDGTNTEAFF. This chain uses TRBV12-3 or TRBV12-4 with TRBJ1-1; TCRdb returns TRBD1, unconfirmable since there is no DNA. This CDR3 has 15 residues.

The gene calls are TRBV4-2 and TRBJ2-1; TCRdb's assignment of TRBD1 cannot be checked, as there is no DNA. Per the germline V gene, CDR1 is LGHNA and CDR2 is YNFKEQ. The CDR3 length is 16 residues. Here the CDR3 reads CASSQILAGGGNEQFF.

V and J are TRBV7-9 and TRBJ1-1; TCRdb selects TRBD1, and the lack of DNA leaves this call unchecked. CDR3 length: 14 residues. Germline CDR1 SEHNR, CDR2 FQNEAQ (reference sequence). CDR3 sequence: CASSSGTANTEAFF. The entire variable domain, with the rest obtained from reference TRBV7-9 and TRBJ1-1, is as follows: DTGVSQNPRHKITKRGQNVTFRCDPISEHNRLYWYRQTLGQGPEFLTYFQNEAQLEKSRLLSDRFSAERPKGSFSTLEIQRTEQGDSAMYLCASSSGTANTEAFFGQGTRLTVV.

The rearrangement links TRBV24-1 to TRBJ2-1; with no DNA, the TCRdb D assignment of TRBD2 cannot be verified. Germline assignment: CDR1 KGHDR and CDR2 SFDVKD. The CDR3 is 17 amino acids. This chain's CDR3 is CATSDRYLAGGRNEQFF.

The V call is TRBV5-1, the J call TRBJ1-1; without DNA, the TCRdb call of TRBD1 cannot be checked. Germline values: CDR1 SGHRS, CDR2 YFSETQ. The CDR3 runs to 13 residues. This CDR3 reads CASSYTGGTEAFF.

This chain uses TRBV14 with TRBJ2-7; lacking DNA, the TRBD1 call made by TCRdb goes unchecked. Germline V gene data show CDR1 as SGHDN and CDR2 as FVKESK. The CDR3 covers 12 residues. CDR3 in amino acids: CASSKGGYEQYF.

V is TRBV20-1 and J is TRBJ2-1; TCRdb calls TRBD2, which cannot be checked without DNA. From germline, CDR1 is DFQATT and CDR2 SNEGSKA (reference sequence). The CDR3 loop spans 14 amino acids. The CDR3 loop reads CSARLAGDYNEQFF.

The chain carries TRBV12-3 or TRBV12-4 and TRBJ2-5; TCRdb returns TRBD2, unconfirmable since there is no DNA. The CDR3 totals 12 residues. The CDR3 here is CASRTGPETQYF.

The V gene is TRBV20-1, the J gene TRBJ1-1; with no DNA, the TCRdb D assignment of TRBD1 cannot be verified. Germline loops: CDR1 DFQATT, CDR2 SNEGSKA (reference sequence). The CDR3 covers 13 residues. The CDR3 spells CSAREGGGTEAFF.